This entry describes one TCR beta chain. These data belong to a study of PD-L1 blockade in urothelial cancer. Background on the study: Blood samples contained a median roughly 150,000 T cells.

Trimming at V came to 4 bases and at J to 7 bases, leaving 7 bases not matched to a gene. The CDR3 totals 13 residues. The germline V gene encodes CDR1 SGHDT and CDR2 YYEEEE. Here immunoSEQ multiplex PCR was the method, and the copy in TCRdb shows in-frame clones only, minus some. The sample has about 74,000 clones, 90% seen once; the top ten hold 4.5%. As for time point: pretreatment peripheral blood. This clonotype originated in a man aged 70-80 years with urothelial cancer. Specimen: PBMCs, collected around atezolizumab (anti-PD-L1) treatment. The J gene is TRBJ2-7, the V gene TRBV5-6, with 8 positions matching TRBD1. CDR3 sequence (DNA): TGTGCCAGCAGCCCGCAGGGGGCGCGAGAGCAGTACTTC. Encoded protein: CASSPQGAREQYF.